This T cell receptor (beta chain) stems from a study of T cells in Graves' hyperthyroidism and ophthalmopathy. Uncontrolled infections, other autoimmune diseases, pregnancy or lactation led to exclusion of patients. Regions amplified from RNA transcripts were the TCR beta CDR3 regions. First-round RT-PCR targeting the TCR CDR3 was performed with the HTBI primer set. One entry per CDR3 protein, called by TCRdb with MiXCR from the multiplex PCR reads. The sample comprises roughly 300,000 distinct CDR3 sequences, roughly 23% of which are singletons, and under 55% rests with the top ten. As for this clonotype: No antigen is known for it.

Findings and limits, study-wide: Within blood appeared most thyroid clonotypes that had expanded above 0.001.

Germline V gene sequence: CDR1 SNHLY, CDR2 FYNNEI. The CDR3 covers 16 residues. Trimming shortened V by 5 bases and J by 4 bases, and 19 bases separated the two germline ends. Sequencing input: blood. The chain employs TRBV2 and TRBJ2-3, with a tentative D call TRBD2 (7 bases). The receptor was derived from a woman aged 50 to 65 with Graves' hyperthyroidism. The CDR3 DNA follows: TGTGCCAGCAGTAGGGAGGGGGGAATGGGACCAGATACGCAGTATTTT. Its translation: CASSREGGMGPDTQYF.